What follows is one TCR beta chain and its context. Its antigen is undetermined. Germline lookup yields CDR1 KGHSY and CDR2 FQNENV. V lost 4 bases and J lost 0; bases outside the gene matches: 8. The CDR3 loop spans 18 amino acids. The data originate from a study of cytomegalovirus exposure and HLA in healthy donors. Notes on the study in general: Whilst most TCR sequences proved rare, a subset of public TCRs occurred across many donors. TCR beta V segments were, for the most part, productive about 87% or about 30% of the time in an earlier analysis. It is likely that the observed cluster of highly shared sequence variants was a sequencing artifact.

Both 60 Vbeta primers and 13 Jbeta primers went into the PCR. Generated by immunoSEQ multiplex PCR, the TCRdb table keeps only in-frame clones and is missing some. The data contain some 220,000 clones, 70% to 90% of them seen just once; the ten biggest clones take up around 0.23%. The sequencing sample was made of PBMCs. The chain combines TRBV16 with TRBJ2-7; 14 bases line up with TRBD2. The TCR was taken from a girl aged 2 to 10 in good health and CMV-seronegative. The CDR3 DNA reads as TGTGCCAGCAGCCGAGGACTAGCGGGAGGCTACCTCTCCTACGAGCAGTACTTC. Its protein is CASSRGLAGGYLSYEQYF.